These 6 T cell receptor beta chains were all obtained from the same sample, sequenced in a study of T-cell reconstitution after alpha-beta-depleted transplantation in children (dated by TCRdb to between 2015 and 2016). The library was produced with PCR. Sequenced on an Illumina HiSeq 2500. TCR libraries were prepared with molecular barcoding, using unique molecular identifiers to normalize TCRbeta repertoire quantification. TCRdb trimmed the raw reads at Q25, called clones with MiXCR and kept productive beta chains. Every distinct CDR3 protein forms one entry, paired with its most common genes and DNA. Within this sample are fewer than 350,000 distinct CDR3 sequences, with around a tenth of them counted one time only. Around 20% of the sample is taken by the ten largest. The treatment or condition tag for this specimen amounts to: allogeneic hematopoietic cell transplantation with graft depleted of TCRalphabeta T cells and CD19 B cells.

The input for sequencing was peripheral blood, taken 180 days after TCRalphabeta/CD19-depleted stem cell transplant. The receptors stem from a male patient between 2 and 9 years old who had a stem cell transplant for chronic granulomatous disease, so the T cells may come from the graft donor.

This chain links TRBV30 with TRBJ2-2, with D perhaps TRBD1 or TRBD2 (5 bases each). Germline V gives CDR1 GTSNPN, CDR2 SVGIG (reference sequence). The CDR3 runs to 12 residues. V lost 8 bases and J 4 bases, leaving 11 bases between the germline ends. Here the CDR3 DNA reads TGTGCCGGCGTGGGACCCACCGGGGAGCTGTTTTTT. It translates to CAGVGPTGELFF.

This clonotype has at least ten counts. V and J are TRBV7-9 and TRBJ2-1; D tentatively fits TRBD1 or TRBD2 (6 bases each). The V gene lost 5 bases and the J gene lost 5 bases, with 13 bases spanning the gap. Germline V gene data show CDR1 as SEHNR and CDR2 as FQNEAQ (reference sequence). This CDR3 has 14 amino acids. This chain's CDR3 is CASSLRGDNNEQFF. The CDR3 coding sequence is TGTGCCAGCAGCCTAAGGGGGGACAACAATGAGCAGTTCTTC.

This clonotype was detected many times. As DNA, the CDR3 is TGCGCCAGCAGCCCAAGACCCAGAAGCCACGAGCAGTACTTC. Residues: CASSPRPRSHEQYF. The rearrangement links TRBV5-1 to TRBJ2-7; D gene uncertain. This CDR3 has 14 residues. Germline V gene lookup returns CDR1 SGHRS and CDR2 YFSETQ. V lost 4 bases and J lost 5, with 16 bases in between.

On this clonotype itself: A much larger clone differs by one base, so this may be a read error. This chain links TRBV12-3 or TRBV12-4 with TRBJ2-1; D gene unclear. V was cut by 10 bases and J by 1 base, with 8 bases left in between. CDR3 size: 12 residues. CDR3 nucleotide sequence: TGTGCCACTGAGGCTTCCTACAATGAGCAGTTCTTC. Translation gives CATEASYNEQFF.

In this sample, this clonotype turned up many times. The CDR3 region is CSARDPGQGQYEQYF. The CDR3 DNA reads TGCAGTGCTAGGGACCCGGGACAGGGCCAATACGAGCAGTACTTC. The V call is TRBV20-1, the J call TRBJ2-7; 9 positions match TRBD1. Germline assignment: CDR1 DFQATT and CDR2 SNEGSKA (reference sequence). This CDR3 comprises 15 residues. Trimming took 3 bases from V and 4 from J; bases not matched to a gene: 10.

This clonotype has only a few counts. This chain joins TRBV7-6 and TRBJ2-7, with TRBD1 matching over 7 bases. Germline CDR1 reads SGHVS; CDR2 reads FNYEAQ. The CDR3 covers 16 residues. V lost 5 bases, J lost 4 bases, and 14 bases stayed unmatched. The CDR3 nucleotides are TGTGCCAGCAGCGCTACGCTGACAGACAGGGCTTACGAGCAGTACTTC. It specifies CASSATLTDRAYEQYF.